This T cell receptor (beta chain) was documented in a study of control samples from healthy donors and cancer patients. Only in-frame clones appear in the TCRdb table, and some are missing; sequencing was by immunoSEQ multiplex PCR. The data show some 200,000 clones, with 90% to 95% seen just once and approximately 1.4% held by the top ten. Looked up from germline, CDR1 is WNHNN and CDR2 is SYGVQD (reference sequence). The CDR3 covers 15 residues. V lost 0 bases, J lost 5 bases, and 13 bases lay in between. J is TRBJ2-5 and V is TRBV10-1; the D gene is possibly TRBD2 (6 bases). The TCR sequence derives from a man in his forties or fifties in good health. Sequencing was performed on blood. The CDR3 sequence is CASSESRPGGETQYF. CDR3 bases: TGCGCCAGCAGTGAGTCGCGTCCCGGAGGGGAGACCCAGTACTTC.